This TCR beta chain was sequenced in a study of blood T cells in healthy people across ages. Study results and caveats: Diversity estimates from one million T cells were considered underestimates.

Together with a sample-barcoded 5' primer, a J-beta primer mix was included in a second PCR lasting about 7 to 11 cycles. A 12-random-nucleotide template-switch adaptor tagged each cDNA molecule. TCRdb used MiXCR to reprocess the 5' RACE reads, holding one entry per CDR3 protein. This table holds about 580,000 distinct CDR3 sequences, around 50% found once. In regard to this clonotype: Its target is not known.

Germline loops: CDR1 SGHTA, CDR2 FQGNSA. This CDR3 has 16 amino acids. The J segment lost 3 bases and the V segment lost 5 bases, leaving 10 bases of the junction unmatched. The sample comprised blood. The sequence derives from a man older than 75 in good health. The V and J genes are TRBV7-2 and TRBJ2-7; 10 bases fit TRBD2. The chain's CDR3 is CASSKYPSGGLYEQYF. In DNA, the CDR3 is TGTGCCAGCAGCAAATATCCTAGCGGGGGCCTCTACGAGCAGTACTTC.